The 2 T cell receptor beta chains below were found in one sample sequenced in a study of OX40 agonist ivuxolimab in advanced cancers. This table comes from immunoSEQ multiplex PCR, and its TCRdb copy is limited to in-frame clones, with some not included. The sample consists of about 89,000 clones, around nine tenths of them appearing once. Sample: CD4+ or CD8+ T cells sorted from blood, taken in a trial of the OX40 agonist ivuxolimab. The receptors shown here come from an adult with an advanced solid tumor such as melanoma, head and neck, liver or kidney cancer.

The CDR3 loop reads CASSLEQGASYEQYF. In DNA form, the CDR3 reads TGTGCCAGCAGCTTAGAACAGGGGGCCTCCTACGAGCAGTACTTC. The chain is built from TRBV11-2 and TRBJ2-7, with TRBD1 matching 9 bases. The length of the CDR3 is 15 residues. CDR1 and CDR2 (germline): SGHAT, FQNNGV. With 0 bases clipped from V and 0 bases from J, the junction kept 0 bases outside the gene matches.

The chain has TRBV11-2 and TRBJ2-2; D call uncertain. The CDR3 covers 16 residues. The V end was cut by 4 bases, the J end by 0 bases, with 12 bases between. The germline gives CDR1 SGHAT, CDR2 FQNNGV. The CDR3 DNA is TGTGCCAGCAGCTCCTCTTTATCACCGAACACCGGGGAGCTGTTTTTT. Amino acid sequence: CASSSSLSPNTGELFF.